The 15 T cell receptor beta chains given below trace back to one sample, sequenced in a study of T cells in Graves' hyperthyroidism and ophthalmopathy. Amplification yielded TCR beta CDR3 regions, with RNA transcripts as the source. HTBI primers were the set used in a first-round RT-PCR of the TCR CDR3. Using its own MiXCR run on the multiplex PCR reads, TCRdb lists one record per CDR3 protein. The data show 550,000 to 700,000 distinct CDR3 sequences, roughly 50% seen once. Sequences were obtained from peripheral blood or thyroid tissue (not recorded which). All receptors derive from an adult woman with Graves' disease, either hyperthyroidism or ophthalmopathy (not recorded which).

The sample holds many counts of this clonotype. V is TRBV2 and J is TRBJ1-3; D gene uncertain. The CDR3 runs to 13 residues. Germline loops: CDR1 SNHLY, CDR2 FYNNEI. The V end was cut by 5 bases, the J end by 0 bases, with 5 bases between. The CDR3 sequence: CASSQDSGNTIYF. The DNA of the CDR3 is TGTGCCAGCAGTCAGGACTCTGGAAACACCATATATTTT. Using reference TRBV2 and TRBJ1-3 for the parts outside the CDR3, the full variable domain is EPEVTQTPSHQVTQMGQEVILRCVPISNHLYFYWYRQILGQKVEFLVSFYNNEISEKSEIFDDQFSVERPDGSNFTLKIRSTKLEDSAMYFCASSQDSGNTIYFGEGSWLTVV.

This clonotype was seen only a few times. The rearrangement joins TRBV2 to TRBJ1-1, with D maybe TRBD1 (5 bases). The CDR3 has 15 residues. The germline V gene encodes CDR1 SNHLY and CDR2 FYNNEI. Trimming removed 3 bases at V and 0 bases at J, with 11 bases between. CDR3 loop: CASSEGGAMNTEAFF. The DNA of the CDR3 is TGTGCCAGCAGTGAGGGAGGGGCCATGAACACTGAAGCTTTCTTT.

The table lists this clonotype with a few counts. The chain has TRBV10-3 and TRBJ2-7; 7 bases agree with TRBD1. Unmatched junction bases numbered 7, after V lost 2 bases and J lost 9 bases. This CDR3 is 13 amino acids long. CDR1 is ENHRY and CDR2 is SYGVKD in the germline V gene. CDR3 nucleotide sequence: TGTGCCATCAGTGAGCGAGACAGGGCTTGGCAGTACTTC. Translation: CAISERDRAWQYF.

Concerning this clonotype itself: Since a much larger clone is just one base distant, this may be a read error. V usage is TRBV2 and J usage is TRBJ2-6, with no clear D. The CDR3 covers 17 residues. Germline V gene sequence: CDR1 SNHLY, CDR2 FYNNEI. The CDR3 sequence is CASSLLRIGSGVNVLTF. In DNA form, the CDR3 reads TGTGCCAGCAGTTTACTAAGAATCGGCTCTGGGGTCAACGTCCTGACTTTC.

Comment on this clonotype: This clone may be a read error of a much larger clone one base away. This chain links TRBV10-2 with TRBJ1-1, with a tentative D call TRBD1 (6 bases). There are 16 residues in the CDR3. CDR1 and CDR2 from the germline V gene are WSHSY and SAAADI. In DNA form, the CDR3 reads TGTGCCAGCAGCTTCCCAGTGGGGACACTTAGCACTGAAGCTCTCTTT. It translates to CASSFPVGTLSTEALF.

V and J are TRBV15 and TRBJ1-6, with D possibly matching TRBD1 (5 bases). V was pared by 3 bases and J by 0 bases, with 12 bases between. The CDR3 loop spans 17 amino acids. Germline CDR1 LNHNV, CDR2 YYDKDF (reference sequence). CDR3 DNA sequence: TGTGCCACCAGCAGCGGGACTTGGAGCTCCTATAATTCACCCCTCCACTTT. Translation: CATSSGTWSSYNSPLHF.

The genes are TRBV29-1 and TRBJ1-2; tentative D call: TRBD1 (5 bases). This CDR3 has 16 residues. Germline-derived CDR1 and CDR2 are SQVTM and ANQGSEA. V shed 0 bases and J shed 0 bases, with 14 bases lying between them. The chain's CDR3 is CSVEESSGWANYGYTF. Written as DNA, the CDR3 is TGCAGCGTTGAAGAATCTTCAGGGTGGGCTAACTATGGCTACACCTTC.

To note about this clonotype: Being one base from a much bigger clone, this may be a read error. The conserved phenylalanine or tryptophan normally closing the CDR3 is absent here, so this likely arose from a read error. The chain employs TRBV7-9 and TRBJ2-7; either TRBD1 or TRBD2 may supply D (5 bases each). Germline V gene data show CDR1 as SEHNR and CDR2 as FQNEAQ (reference sequence). V shed 5 bases and J shed 3 bases, with 23 bases lying between them. The CDR3 runs 17 residues. CDR3 in DNA: TGTGCCAGCAGCCCTCATGTGAGGGACGCAAGGATCTACGAGCAGTACCTC. This sequence encodes CASSPHVRDARIYEQYL.

Ten or more counts support this clonotype. This rearrangement joins TRBV19 to TRBJ2-7; TRBD2 is a possible D gene (5 bases). The CDR3 is 14 residues long. The germline V and J ends were trimmed by 2 bases and 0 bases, with 8 bases remaining between them. CDR1 is LNHDA, CDR2 SQIVND, per germline (reference sequence). The CDR3 nucleotides read TGTGCCAGTAGTATATCTGGGAGCTCCTACGAGCAGTACTTC. It yields the protein CASSISGSSYEQYF.

The CDR3 nucleotides are TGTGCCAGCAGCTTAGCCCTCACAGGGGGACAGCCCCAGTACTTC. This sequence encodes CASSLALTGGQPQYF. The rearrangement links TRBV7-2 to TRBJ2-5, with 8 bases lining up with TRBD1. Germline lookup yields CDR1 SGHTA and CDR2 FQGNSA. The CDR3 totals 15 residues. Trimming at V came to 0 bases and at J to 9 bases, leaving 9 bases not matched to a gene.

This clonotype has at least ten counts. The chain combines TRBV19 with TRBJ2-2; 7 bases agree with TRBD1. The CDR3 runs 15 residues. J was trimmed by 5 bases and V by 5 bases; bases with no gene match: 8. Germline V gives CDR1 LNHDA, CDR2 SQIVND (reference sequence). The CDR3 DNA reads TGTGCCAGTAGTGTAACCGGGACAGAGACCGGGGAGCTGTTTTTT. It yields the protein CASSVTGTETGELFF.

V is TRBV5-6 and J is TRBJ2-2; the match to TRBD2 covers 9 bases. Per germline, CDR1 SGHDT and CDR2 YYEEEE. This CDR3 comprises 15 residues. V shed 2 bases, J shed 7 bases, and the junction held 6 bases outside the gene matches. CDR3 sequence: CASSFSGRMGGELFF. Here the CDR3 DNA reads TGTGCCAGCAGCTTTAGCGGGAGAATGGGCGGGGAGCTGTTTTTT.

This clonotype appeared a single time. V is TRBV15 and J is TRBJ1-2; TRBD1 matches at 7 bases. The CDR3 is made up of 14 amino acids. Per germline, CDR1 LNHNV and CDR2 YYDKDF (reference sequence). V lost 1 base and J lost 6; bases outside the gene matches: 5. The CDR3 loop reads CATSRGGTVDGYTF. CDR3 DNA: TGTGCCACCAGCAGAGGGGGGACAGTTGATGGCTACACCTTC. Full variable domain (rest looked up from reference TRBV15 and TRBJ1-2): DAMVIQNPRYQVTQFGKPVTLSCSQTLNHNVMYWYQQKSSQAPKLLFHYYDKDFNNEADTPDNFQSRRPNTSFCFLDIRSPGLGDTAMYLCATSRGGTVDGYTFGSGTRLTVV.

This clonotype appeared many times. This sequence joins TRBV7-2 and TRBJ2-5, with 9 bases fitting TRBD2. This CDR3 comprises 15 residues. Trimming at V came to 4 bases and at J to 2 bases, leaving 5 bases not matched to a gene. The germline V gene encodes CDR1 SGHTA and CDR2 FQGNSA. As DNA, the CDR3 is TGTGCCAGCAGCTCCGGGACTAGCCTACAAGAGACCCAGTACTTC. Amino acid sequence: CASSSGTSLQETQYF.

This clonotype came up many times. The chain carries TRBV24-1 and TRBJ2-7; no firm D call. V lost 3 bases and J lost 3, with 8 bases in between. The V gene's germline CDR1 is KGHDR and CDR2 SFDVKD. This CDR3 spans 13 amino acids. This CDR3 reads CATSDTENYEQYF. For the CDR3, the DNA is TGTGCCACCAGTGATACAGAAAACTACGAGCAGTACTTC.